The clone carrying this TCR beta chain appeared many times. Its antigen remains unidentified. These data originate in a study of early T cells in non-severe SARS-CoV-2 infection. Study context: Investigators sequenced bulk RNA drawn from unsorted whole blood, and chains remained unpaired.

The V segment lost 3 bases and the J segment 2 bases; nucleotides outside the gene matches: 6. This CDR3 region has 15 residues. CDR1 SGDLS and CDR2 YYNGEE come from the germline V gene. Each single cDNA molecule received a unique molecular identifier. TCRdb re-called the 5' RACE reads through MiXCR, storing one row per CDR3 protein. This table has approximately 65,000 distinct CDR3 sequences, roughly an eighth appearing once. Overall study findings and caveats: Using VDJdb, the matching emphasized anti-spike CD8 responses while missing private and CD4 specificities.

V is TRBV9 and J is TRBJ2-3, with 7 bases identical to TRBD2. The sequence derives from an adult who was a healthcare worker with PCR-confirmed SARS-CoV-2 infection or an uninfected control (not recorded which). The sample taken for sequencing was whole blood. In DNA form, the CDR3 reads TGTGCCAGCAGCGCAGGGACTACGTACACAGATACGCAGTATTTT. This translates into CASSAGTTYTDTQYF.